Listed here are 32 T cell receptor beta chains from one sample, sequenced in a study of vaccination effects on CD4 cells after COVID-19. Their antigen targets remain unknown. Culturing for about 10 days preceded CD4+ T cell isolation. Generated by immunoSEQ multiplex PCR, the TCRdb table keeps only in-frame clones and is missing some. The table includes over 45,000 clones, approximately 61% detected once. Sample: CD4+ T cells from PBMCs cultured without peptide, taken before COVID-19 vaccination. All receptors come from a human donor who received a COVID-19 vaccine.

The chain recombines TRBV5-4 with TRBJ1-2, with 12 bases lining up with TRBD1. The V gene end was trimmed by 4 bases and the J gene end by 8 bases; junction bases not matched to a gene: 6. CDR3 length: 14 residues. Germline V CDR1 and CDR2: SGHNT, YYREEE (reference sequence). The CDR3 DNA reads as TGTGCCAGCAGCGTGGGACAGGGGGCGAACGGCTACACCTTC. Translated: CASSVGQGANGYTF.

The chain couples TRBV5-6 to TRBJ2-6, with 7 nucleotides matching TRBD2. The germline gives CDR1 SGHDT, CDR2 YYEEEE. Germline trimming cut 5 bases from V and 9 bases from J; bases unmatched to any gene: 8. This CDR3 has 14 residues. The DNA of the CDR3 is TGTGCCAGCAGTGCGGGACGGACTAGCAACGTCCTGACTTTC. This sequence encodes CASSAGRTSNVLTF.

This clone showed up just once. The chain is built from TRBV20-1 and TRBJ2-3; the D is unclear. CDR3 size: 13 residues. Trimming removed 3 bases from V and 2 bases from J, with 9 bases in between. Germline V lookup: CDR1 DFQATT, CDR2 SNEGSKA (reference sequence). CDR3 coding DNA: TGCAGTGCTAGTCCCGGCTCCACAGATACGCAGTATTTT. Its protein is CSASPGSTDTQYF.

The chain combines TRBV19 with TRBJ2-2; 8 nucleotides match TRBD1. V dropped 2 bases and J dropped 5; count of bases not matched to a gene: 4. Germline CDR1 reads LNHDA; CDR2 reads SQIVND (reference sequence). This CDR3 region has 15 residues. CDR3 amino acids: CASSIQGARTGELFF. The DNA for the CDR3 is TGTGCCAGTAGTATACAGGGGGCGAGGACCGGGGAGCTGTTTTTT. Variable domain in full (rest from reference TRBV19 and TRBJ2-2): DGGITQSPKYLFRKEGQNVTLSCEQNLNHDAMYWYRQDPGQGLRLIYYSQIVNDFQKGDIAEGYSVSREKKESFPLTVTSAQKNPTAFYLCASSIQGARTGELFFGEGSRLTVL.

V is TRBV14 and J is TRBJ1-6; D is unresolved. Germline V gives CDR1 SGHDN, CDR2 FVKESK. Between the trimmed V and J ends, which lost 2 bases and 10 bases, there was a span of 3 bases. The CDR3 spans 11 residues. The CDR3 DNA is TGTGCCAGCAGCCAACCCTCACCCCTCCACTTT. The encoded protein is CASSQPSPLHF. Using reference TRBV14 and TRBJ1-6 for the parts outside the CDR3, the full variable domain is EAGVTQFPSHSVIEKGQTVTLRCDPISGHDNLYWYRRVMGKEIKFLLHFVKESKQDESGMPNNRFLAERTGGTYSTLKVQPAELEDSGVYFCASSQPSPLHFGNGTRLTVT.

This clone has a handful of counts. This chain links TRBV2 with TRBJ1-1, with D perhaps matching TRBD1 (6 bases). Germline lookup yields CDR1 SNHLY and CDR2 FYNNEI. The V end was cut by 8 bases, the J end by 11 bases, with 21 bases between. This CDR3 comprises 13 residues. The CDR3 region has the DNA TGTGCCAGCGGAGAGGGGGAGAGAGGGTCGGCTTTCTTT. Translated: CASGEGERGSAFF.

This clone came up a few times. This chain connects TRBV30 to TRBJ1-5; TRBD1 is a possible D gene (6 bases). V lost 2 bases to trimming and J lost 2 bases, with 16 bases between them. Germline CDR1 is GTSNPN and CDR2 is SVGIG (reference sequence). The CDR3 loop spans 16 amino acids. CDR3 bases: TGTGCCTGGAGTCCCCGAGGAGGGGGAGGCAATCAGCCCCAGCATTTT. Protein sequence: CAWSPRGGGGNQPQHF.

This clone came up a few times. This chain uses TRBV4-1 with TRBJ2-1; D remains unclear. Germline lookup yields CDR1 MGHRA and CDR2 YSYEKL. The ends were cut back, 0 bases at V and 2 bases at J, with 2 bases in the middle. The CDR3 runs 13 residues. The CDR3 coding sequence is TGCGCCAGCAGCCAAGATCCCTACAATGAGCAGTTCTTC. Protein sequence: CASSQDPYNEQFF.

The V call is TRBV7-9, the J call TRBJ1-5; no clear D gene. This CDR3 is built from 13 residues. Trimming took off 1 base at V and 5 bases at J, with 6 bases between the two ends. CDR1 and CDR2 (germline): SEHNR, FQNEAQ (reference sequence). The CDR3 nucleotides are TGTGCCAGCAGCTTAGGGCGAGATCAGCCCCAGCATTTT. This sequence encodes CASSLGRDQPQHF.

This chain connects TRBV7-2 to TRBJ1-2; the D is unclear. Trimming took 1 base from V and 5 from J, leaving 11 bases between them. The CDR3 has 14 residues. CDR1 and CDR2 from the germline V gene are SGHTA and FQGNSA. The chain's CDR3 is CASSLGTARYGYTF. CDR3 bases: TGTGCCAGCAGCTTAGGTACGGCAAGATATGGCTACACCTTC.

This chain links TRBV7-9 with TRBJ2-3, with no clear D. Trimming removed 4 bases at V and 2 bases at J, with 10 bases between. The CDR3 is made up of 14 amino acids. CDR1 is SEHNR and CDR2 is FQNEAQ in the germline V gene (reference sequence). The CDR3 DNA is TGTGCCAGCAGCTCCTCGAACCCCACAGATACGCAGTATTTT. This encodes CASSSSNPTDTQYF.

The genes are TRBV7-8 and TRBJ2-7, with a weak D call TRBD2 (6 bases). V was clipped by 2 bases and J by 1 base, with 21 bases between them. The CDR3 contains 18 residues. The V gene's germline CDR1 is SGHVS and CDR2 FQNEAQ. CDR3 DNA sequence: TGTGCCAGCAGCTTAAGTGGGGGGAGCAGGAGAGTATCCTACGAGCAGTACTTC. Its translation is CASSLSGGSRRVSYEQYF.

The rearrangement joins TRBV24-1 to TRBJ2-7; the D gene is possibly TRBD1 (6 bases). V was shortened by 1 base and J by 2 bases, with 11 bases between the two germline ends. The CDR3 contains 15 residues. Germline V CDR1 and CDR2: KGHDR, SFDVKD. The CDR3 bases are TGTGCCACCAGTGATTTAGGCGGACAGCCCTACGAGCAGTACTTC. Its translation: CATSDLGGQPYEQYF.

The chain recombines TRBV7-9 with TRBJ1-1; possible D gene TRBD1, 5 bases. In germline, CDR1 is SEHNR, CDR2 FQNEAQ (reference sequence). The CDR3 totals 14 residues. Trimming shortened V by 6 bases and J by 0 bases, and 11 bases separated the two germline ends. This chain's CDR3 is CASRQAGMNTEAFF. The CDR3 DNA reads TGTGCCAGCAGACAGGCAGGCATGAACACTGAAGCTTTCTTT. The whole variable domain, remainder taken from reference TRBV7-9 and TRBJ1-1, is DTGVSQNPRHKITKRGQNVTFRCDPISEHNRLYWYRQTLGQGPEFLTYFQNEAQLEKSRLLSDRFSAERPKGSFSTLEIQRTEQGDSAMYLCASRQAGMNTEAFFGQGTRLTVV.

CDR3 DNA sequence: TGTGCCAGTATCCCAGAGGGGCTTAGCAATCAGCCCCAGCATTTT. This sequence encodes CASIPEGLSNQPQHF. The chain employs TRBV19 and TRBJ1-5; weak D call: TRBD1 (5 bases). The CDR3 has 15 residues. The germline V gene encodes CDR1 LNHDA and CDR2 SQIVND (reference sequence). V was pared by 7 bases and J by 0 bases, with 13 bases between.

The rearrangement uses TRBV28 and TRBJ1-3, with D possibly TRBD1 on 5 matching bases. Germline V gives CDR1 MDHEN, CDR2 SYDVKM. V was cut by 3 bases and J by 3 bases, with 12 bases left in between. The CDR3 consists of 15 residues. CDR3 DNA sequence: TGTGCCAGCAGTTTTCCCACGGGGGGTGGAAACACCATATATTTT. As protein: CASSFPTGGGNTIYF.

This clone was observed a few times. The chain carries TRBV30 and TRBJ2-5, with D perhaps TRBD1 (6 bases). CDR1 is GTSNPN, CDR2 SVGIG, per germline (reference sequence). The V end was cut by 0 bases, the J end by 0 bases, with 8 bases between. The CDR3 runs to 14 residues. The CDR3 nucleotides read TGTGCCTGGAGTGTTGGGGGCCACCAAGAGACCCAGTACTTC. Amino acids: CAWSVGGHQETQYF. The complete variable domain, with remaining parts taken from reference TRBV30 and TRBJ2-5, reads SQTIHQWPATLVQPVGSPLSLECTVEGTSNPNLYWYRQAAGRGLQLLFYSVGIGQISSEVPQNLSASRPQDRQFILSSKKLLLSDSGFYLCAWSVGGHQETQYFGPGTRLLVL.

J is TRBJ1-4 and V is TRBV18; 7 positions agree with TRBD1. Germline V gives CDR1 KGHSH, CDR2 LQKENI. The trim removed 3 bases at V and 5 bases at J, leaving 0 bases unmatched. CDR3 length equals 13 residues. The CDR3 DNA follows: TGTGCCAGCTCACCGGGACAGAATGAAAAACTGTTTTTT. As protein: CASSPGQNEKLFF.

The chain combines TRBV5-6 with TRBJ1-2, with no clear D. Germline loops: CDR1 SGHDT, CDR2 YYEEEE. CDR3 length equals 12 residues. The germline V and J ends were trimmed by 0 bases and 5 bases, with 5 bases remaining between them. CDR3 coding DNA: TGTGCCAGCAGCTTGGCCTCTTATGGCTACACCTTC. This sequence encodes CASSLASYGYTF.

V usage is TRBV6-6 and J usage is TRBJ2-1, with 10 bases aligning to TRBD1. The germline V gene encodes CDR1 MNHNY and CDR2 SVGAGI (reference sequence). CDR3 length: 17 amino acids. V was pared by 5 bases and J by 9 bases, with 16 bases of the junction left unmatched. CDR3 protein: CASSPAPIRDRGGEQFF. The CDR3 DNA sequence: TGTGCCAGCAGTCCTGCCCCGATCCGGGACAGGGGTGGTGAGCAGTTCTTC.

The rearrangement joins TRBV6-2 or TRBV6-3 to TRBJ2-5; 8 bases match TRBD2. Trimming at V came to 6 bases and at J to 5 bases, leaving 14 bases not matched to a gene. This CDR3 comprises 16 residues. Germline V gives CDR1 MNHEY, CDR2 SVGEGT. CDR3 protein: CASSPGAGTSGETQYF. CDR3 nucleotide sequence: TGTGCCAGCAGCCCCGGGGCCGGGACTAGTGGTGAGACCCAGTACTTC.

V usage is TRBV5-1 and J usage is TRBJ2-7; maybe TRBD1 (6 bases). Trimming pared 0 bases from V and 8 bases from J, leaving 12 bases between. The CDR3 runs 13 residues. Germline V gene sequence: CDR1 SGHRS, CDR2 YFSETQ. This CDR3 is CASSLDGQTKQYF. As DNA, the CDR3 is TGCGCCAGCAGCTTGGATGGACAGACTAAGCAGTACTTC.

For the CDR3, the DNA is TGTGCCAGCAGCTTGGCGCAGGACTCCTACGAGCAGTACTTC. It specifies CASSLAQDSYEQYF. The V and J genes are TRBV5-6 and TRBJ2-7; no clear D gene. The CDR3 runs 14 residues. Germline CDR1 is SGHDT and CDR2 is YYEEEE. V shed 0 bases and J shed 0 bases, with 7 bases lying between them.

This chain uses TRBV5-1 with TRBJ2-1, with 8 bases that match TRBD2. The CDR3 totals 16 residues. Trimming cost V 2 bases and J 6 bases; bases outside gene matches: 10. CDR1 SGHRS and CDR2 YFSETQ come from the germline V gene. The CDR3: CASSFPGRGGGNEQFF. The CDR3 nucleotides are TGCGCCAGCAGCTTCCCCGGTCGGGGGGGCGGCAATGAGCAGTTCTTC.

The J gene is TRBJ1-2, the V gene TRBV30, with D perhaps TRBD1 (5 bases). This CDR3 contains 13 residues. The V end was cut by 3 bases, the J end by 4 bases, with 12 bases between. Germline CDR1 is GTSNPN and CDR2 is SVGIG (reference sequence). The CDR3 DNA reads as TGTGCCTGGAGCCCCCAGGGAGCCTATGGCTACACCTTC. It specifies CAWSPQGAYGYTF.

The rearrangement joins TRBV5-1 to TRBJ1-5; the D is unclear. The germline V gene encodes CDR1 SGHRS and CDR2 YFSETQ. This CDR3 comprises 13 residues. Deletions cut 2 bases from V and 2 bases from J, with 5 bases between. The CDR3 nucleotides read TGCGCCAGCAGCTTAGGGCGCAATCAGCCCCAGCATTTT. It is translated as CASSLGRNQPQHF.

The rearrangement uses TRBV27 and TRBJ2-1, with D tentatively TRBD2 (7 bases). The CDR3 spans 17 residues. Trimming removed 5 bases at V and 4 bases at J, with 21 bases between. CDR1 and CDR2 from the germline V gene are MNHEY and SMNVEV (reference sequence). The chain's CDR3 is CASSTGRGAITYNEQFF. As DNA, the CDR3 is TGTGCCAGCAGTACCGGTCGGGGGGCGATCACTTACAATGAGCAGTTCTTC.

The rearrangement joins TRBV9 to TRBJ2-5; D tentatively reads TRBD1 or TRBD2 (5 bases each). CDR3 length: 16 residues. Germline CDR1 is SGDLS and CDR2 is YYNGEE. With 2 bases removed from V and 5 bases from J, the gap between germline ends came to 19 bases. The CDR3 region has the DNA TGTGCCAGCAGCGTCCTCCCCGGGGCGGTCGCGGAGACCCAGTACTTC. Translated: CASSVLPGAVAETQYF.

The CDR3 reads CASSHGWMGSEAFF. The CDR3 DNA sequence: TGTGCCAGCAGCCACGGGTGGATGGGGTCTGAAGCTTTCTTT. The chain carries TRBV3-1 (or the pseudogene TRBV3-2) and TRBJ1-1, with D uncertain. With 3 bases removed from V and 6 bases from J, the gap between germline ends came to 14 bases. The CDR3 extends over 14 amino acids. Germline-derived CDR1 and CDR2 are LGHDT and YNNKEL (reference sequence).

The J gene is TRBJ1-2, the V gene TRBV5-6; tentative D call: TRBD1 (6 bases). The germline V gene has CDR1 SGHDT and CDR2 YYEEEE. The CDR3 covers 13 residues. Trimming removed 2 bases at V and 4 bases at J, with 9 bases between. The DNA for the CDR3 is TGTGCCAGCAGCTTACCAGGGGTCTATGGCTACACCTTC. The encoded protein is CASSLPGVYGYTF.

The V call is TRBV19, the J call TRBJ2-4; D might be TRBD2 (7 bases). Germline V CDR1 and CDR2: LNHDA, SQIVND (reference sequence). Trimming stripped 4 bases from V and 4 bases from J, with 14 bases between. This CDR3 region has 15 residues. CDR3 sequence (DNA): TGTGCCAGTAGTAAATTGGCGGGGGCTAAAAACATTCAGTACTTC. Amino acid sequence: CASSKLAGAKNIQYF.

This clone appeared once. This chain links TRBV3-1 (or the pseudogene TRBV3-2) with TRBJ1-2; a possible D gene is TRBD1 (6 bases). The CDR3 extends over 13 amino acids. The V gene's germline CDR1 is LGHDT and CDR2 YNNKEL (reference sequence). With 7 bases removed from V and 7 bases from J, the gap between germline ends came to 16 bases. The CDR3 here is CASTPAGHPGYTF. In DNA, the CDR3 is TGTGCCAGCACCCCTGCGGGACACCCTGGCTACACCTTC.